This is a list of T cell receptor beta chains from one sample in a study of blood T cell repertoires in COVID-19. Measured with immunoSEQ multiplex PCR; TCRdb has only the in-frame clones, and not every one. The sample lists over 250,000 clones, 75% to 90% occurring once. Sequences were obtained from peripheral blood. The receptors shown here come from a man aged 45-65 years with acute or convalescent COVID-19. The CDR3 runs from the conserved cysteine through the conserved F or W. A D gene is named only where the DNA matches it firmly. Only some rows state a clone size, as once, few, many or a class for expanded clones.

TRBV27	TRBJ2-7	-	TRBD1	CASRWDRQTYEQYF	TGTGCCAGCAGGTGGGACAGGCAAACCTACGAGCAGTACTTC
TRBV6-4	TRBJ2-1	-	TRBD1	CASRGQGSYNEQFF	TGTGCCAGCCGAGGACAGGGGAGCTACAATGAGCAGTTCTTC
TRBV7-9	TRBJ1-1	-	-	CASSSLRWAEAFF	TGTGCCAGCAGCTCTCTGCGGTGGGCTGAAGCTTTCTTT
TRBV5-1	TRBJ2-1	-	TRBD2	CASSLLAGSGGEQFF	TGCGCCAGCAGCTTGCTAGCGGGGTCGGGGGGTGAGCAGTTCTTC
TRBV7-7	TRBJ2-2	-	-	CASSPDYNTGELFF	TGTGCTAGCAGCCCCGACTACAACACCGGGGAGCTGTTTTTT
TRBV27	TRBJ2-6	-	-	CASSNGGSFSGANVLTF	TGTGCCAGCAGCAATGGGGGCAGCTTCTCTGGGGCCAACGTCCTGACTTTC
TRBV9	TRBJ2-2	once	TRBD1	CASSGRGTNTGELFF	TGTGCCAGCAGCGGCAGGGGGACGAACACCGGGGAGCTGTTTTTT
TRBV12-3/TRBV12-4	TRBJ1-5	-	-	CASSLPYQPQHF	TGTGCCAGCAGCTTACCCTATCAGCCCCAGCATTTT
TRBV2	TRBJ1-2	-	TRBD1	CASRATGGTDGYTF	TGTGCCAGCAGGGCGACAGGGGGAACGGATGGCTACACCTTC
TRBV18	TRBJ1-1	-	TRBD1	CASSPQRGRIADTEAFF	TGTGCCAGCTCACCACAAAGGGGGCGAATCGCGGACACTGAAGCTTTCTTT
TRBV19	TRBJ2-2	-	-	CASTLGQNTGELFF	TGTGCCAGTACCCTGGGACAGAACACCGGGGAGCTGTTTTTT
TRBV28	TRBJ1-1	-	-	CASGGHPFTEAFF	TGTGCCAGCGGGGGACATCCCTTCACTGAAGCTTTCTTT
TRBV3-1/TRBV3-2	TRBJ1-5	-	-	CASSQDAGQPQHF	TGTGCCAGCAGCCAAGACGCAGGCCAGCCCCAGCATTTT
TRBV14	TRBJ2-3	-	TRBD1	CASSSQGAQVDTQYF	TGTGCCAGCAGCTCACAGGGGGCGCAGGTAGATACGCAGTATTTT
TRBV12-5	TRBJ1-2	few	TRBD1	CASANPDRVGYGYTF	TGTGCTAGTGCCAACCCCGACAGGGTGGGCTATGGCTACACCTTC
TRBV5-5	TRBJ1-2	-	TRBD1	CASSLGTGKGGNYGYTF	TGTGCCAGCAGCCTTGGGACAGGGAAAGGGGGCAACTATGGCTACACCTTC
TRBV5-1	TRBJ2-5	-	TRBD1	CASSLTGGPQETQYF	TGCGCCAGCAGTCTTACAGGGGGGCCTCAAGAGACCCAGTACTTC
TRBV19	TRBJ1-2	-	-	CASSNSRGDYGYTF	TGTGCCAGTAGTAATTCGCGGGGTGACTATGGCTACACCTTC
TRBV7-9	TRBJ1-4	-	TRBD1	CASSSGTAGEKLFF	TGTGCCAGCAGCTCCGGGACAGCGGGCGAAAAACTGTTTTTT
TRBV19	TRBJ1-1	-	-	CASFGGTEAFF	TGTGCCAGTTTCGGGGGCACTGAAGCTTTCTTT
TRBV3-1/TRBV3-2	TRBJ2-5	once	-	CASSFAGPQETQYF	TGTGCCAGCAGCTTCGCGGGGCCCCAAGAGACCCAGTACTTC
TRBV27	TRBJ1-5	-	TRBD1	CASRTRQGAQPQHF	TGTGCCAGCAGAACCCGACAGGGAGCTCAGCCCCAGCATTTT
TRBV6-5	TRBJ1-2	-	TRBD1	CASRSTGVANYGYTF	TGTGCCAGCAGGTCGACAGGGGTGGCCAACTATGGCTACACCTTC
TRBV7-2	TRBJ2-5	-	TRBD1	CASSSTGQETQYF	TGTGCCAGCAGCTCGACAGGGCAAGAGACCCAGTACTTC